Listed below are T cell receptor beta chains from one sample, sequenced in a study of blood T cell repertoires in COVID-19. Here immunoSEQ multiplex PCR was the method, and the copy in TCRdb shows in-frame clones only, minus some. The sample records about 300,000 clones, approximately 90% being singletons. The sample consisted of peripheral blood. The receptor source for this set is a woman aged 25 to 39 with COVID-19, enrolled during active disease. Both conserved end residues are part of each CDR3. D genes are given only for firm matches. Not every row has a clone size; where given, it reads once, few, many or a size class.

d_call clone_size j_call v_call cdr3_aa cdr3_nt
. . TRBJ1-4 TRBV6-2/TRBV6-3 CASSTTGAPDEKLFF TGTGCCAGCAGCACTACTGGGGCGCCGGATGAAAAACTGTTTTTT
TRBD1 . TRBJ1-6 TRBV5-1 CASGETPGQGYPPLHF TGCGCCAGCGGAGAGACACCGGGACAGGGGTACCCACCCCTCCACTTT
. . TRBJ2-1 TRBV5-1 CASSLTGTVNEQFF TGCGCCAGCAGCTTGACAGGGACGGTCAATGAGCAGTTCTTC
TRBD1 . TRBJ1-1 TRBV30 CAWNRGGDTEAFF TGTGCCTGGAACAGGGGTGGGGACACTGAAGCTTTCTTT
TRBD1 . TRBJ1-1 TRBV2 CASSETGVSTEAFF TGTGCCAGCAGTGAAACAGGGGTCTCCACTGAAGCTTTCTTT
. . TRBJ2-7 TRBV19 CASRTQAGSYEQYF TGTGCCAGTAGGACCCAGGCCGGCTCCTACGAGCAGTACTTC
TRBD1 . TRBJ1-2 TRBV25-1 CASRDTGAWGYTF TGTGCCAGCAGGGACACAGGGGCGTGGGGCTACACCTTC
. . TRBJ1-5 TRBV5-5 CASNPTGLYNQPQHF TGTGCCAGCAACCCCACAGGGTTATACAATCAGCCCCAGCATTTT
. . TRBJ1-5 TRBV21-1 CASSKIHASNQPQHF TGTGCCAGCAGCAAGATACACGCTAGCAATCAGCCCCAGCATTTT
TRBD1 . TRBJ1-6 TRBV19 CASRRQGVGSPLHF TGTGCCAGTAGGAGGCAGGGGGTTGGATCACCCCTCCACTTT
. . TRBJ1-2 TRBV2 CASERDGIYGYTF TGTGCCAGCGAACGAGACGGGATTTATGGCTACACCTTC
. . TRBJ2-1 TRBV13 CASSLDTGAITDEQFF TGTGCCAGCAGCTTAGATACGGGAGCCATCACAGATGAGCAGTTCTTC
. . TRBJ2-2 TRBV25-1 CASSEYLSGELFF TGTGCCAGCAGTGAATACCTAAGCGGGGAGCTGTTTTTT
. . TRBJ1-1 TRBV7-3 CASSVLGNTEAFF TGTGCCAGCAGCGTGCTAGGGAACACTGAAGCTTTCTTT
. . TRBJ2-6 TRBV11-2 CASTSQGTGANVLTF TGTGCCAGCACCTCACAGGGCACTGGGGCCAACGTCCTGACTTTC
TRBD1 . TRBJ1-5 TRBV27 CASSRTGSHQPQHF TGTGCCAGCAGCAGGACAGGGAGTCATCAGCCCCAGCATTTT
TRBD2 . TRBJ2-3 TRBV7-9 CASSLLAGVTDTQYF TGTGCCAGCAGCCTTCTAGCGGGAGTTACAGATACGCAGTATTTT
. . TRBJ2-5 TRBV7-9 CASSSEAETQYF TGTGCCAGCAGCTCAGAGGCCGAGACCCAGTACTTC
TRBD1 once TRBJ2-7 TRBV19 CASSSGTGAYEQYF TGTGCCAGTAGTTCCGGGACAGGTGCCTACGAGCAGTACTTC
TRBD1 . TRBJ2-7 TRBV5-1 CASSSSSTGQRLSGQYF TGCGCCAGCAGCTCATCCTCGACGGGACAGCGCCTGTCGGGGCAGTACTTC
TRBD1 . TRBJ1-5 TRBV19 CASSIGGTGAGQPQHF TGTGCCAGTAGTATTGGCGGGACAGGGGCAGGTCAGCCCCAGCATTTT
. . TRBJ1-6 TRBV11-3 CASSAGAGSPLHF TGTGCCAGCAGCGCGGGGGCCGGCTCACCCCTCCACTTT
TRBD2 . TRBJ2-7 TRBV6-1 CASSADSGRSSYEQYF TGTGCCAGCAGTGCTGATAGCGGGCGCAGCTCCTACGAGCAGTACTTC
. many TRBJ1-1 TRBV10-3 CAISEPRQSPMNTEAFF TGTGCCATCAGTGAGCCAAGACAGAGTCCGATGAACACTGAAGCTTTCTTT
. few TRBJ1-1 TRBV10-2 CASSFGGRDTEAFF TGCGCCAGCAGTTTCGGGGGGCGGGATACTGAAGCTTTCTTT
. . TRBJ1-4 TRBV6-1 CASSEISVWTMSEKLFF TGTGCCAGCAGTGAAATCAGCGTCTGGACAATGAGCGAAAAACTGTTTTTT
. . TRBJ1-5 TRBV7-8 CASSLVQGSQPQHF TGTGCCAGCAGCTTAGTTCAGGGGAGTCAGCCCCAGCATTTT
. . TRBJ1-5 TRBV6-1 CASSEQTGQPQHF TGTGCCAGCAGTGAACAAACAGGTCAGCCCCAGCATTTT
. . TRBJ1-4 TRBV30 CAWSREPGRVNEKLFF TGTGCCTGGTCCCGGGAGCCGGGACGGGTTAATGAAAAACTGTTTTTT